Listed below are T cell receptor beta chains from one sample, sequenced in a study of T cells in Graves' hyperthyroidism and ophthalmopathy. TCRdb analysed the multiplex PCR reads with MiXCR anew, one entry per CDR3 protein. In the table there are 300,000 to 450,000 distinct CDR3 sequences, about 25% of which are singletons. Sequenced material: blood. The receptors shown here come from a man between 45 and 60 years old with Graves' hyperthyroidism. Both conserved end residues are part of each CDR3. D genes are given only for firm matches. Some rows mark clone size as missing; the rest say once, few, many or name a class of expanded clone.

V gene: TRBV11-2; D gene: -; J gene: TRBJ2-1; clone size: few; CDR3 DNA: TGTGCCAGCAGCTTAGTAGGGTCCGCGGGTGAGCAGTTCTTC; CDR3 protein: CASSLVGSAGEQFF
V gene: TRBV28; D gene: -; J gene: TRBJ1-4; clone size: many; CDR3 DNA: TGTGCCAGCAGTTGGTCGGGAATGAGTAGTGAAAAACTGTTTTTT; CDR3 protein: CASSWSGMSSEKLFF
V gene: TRBV10-2; D gene: -; J gene: TRBJ1-6; clone size: -; CDR3 DNA: TGCGCCAGCAGACCCGGGGACTCACCCCTCCACTTT; CDR3 protein: CASRPGDSPLHF
V gene: TRBV27; D gene: -; J gene: TRBJ2-2; clone size: -; CDR3 DNA: TGTGCCAGCAGACAAGACACCGGGGAGCTGTTTTTT; CDR3 protein: CASRQDTGELFF
V gene: TRBV19; D gene: -; J gene: TRBJ2-2; clone size: few; CDR3 DNA: TGTGCCAGTAGGGAGGGGGCTCGTGCCGGGGAGCTGTTTTTT; CDR3 protein: CASREGARAGELFF
V gene: TRBV2; D gene: TRBD2; J gene: TRBJ2-7; clone size: many; CDR3 DNA: TGTGCCAGCAGTGAAAGCGGGAGGGTATACGAGCAGTACTTC; CDR3 protein: CASSESGRVYEQYF
V gene: TRBV11-2; D gene: -; J gene: TRBJ2-1; clone size: many; CDR3 DNA: TGTGCCAGCAGCTTAGGCCAGTTCTCCTACAATGAGCAGTTCTTC; CDR3 protein: CASSLGQFSYNEQFF
V gene: TRBV27; D gene: -; J gene: TRBJ1-1; clone size: few; CDR3 DNA: TGTGCCAGCAGTCCGGAGGCTTCTGGAATGAACACTGAAGCTTTCTTT; CDR3 protein: CASSPEASGMNTEAFF
V gene: TRBV6-2/TRBV6-3; D gene: -; J gene: TRBJ2-6; clone size: few; CDR3 DNA: TGTGCCAGCAGTTTACTGCTGGGAAGTGGGGCCAACGTCCTGACTTTC; CDR3 protein: CASSLLLGSGANVLTF
V gene: TRBV6-2/TRBV6-3; D gene: TRBD2; J gene: TRBJ2-1; clone size: few; CDR3 DNA: TGTGCCAGCAGTTTCACCCCGACTAGCGGGAGCTACAATGAGCAGTTCTTC; CDR3 protein: CASSFTPTSGSYNEQFF
V gene: TRBV6-2/TRBV6-3; D gene: -; J gene: TRBJ2-2; clone size: -; CDR3 DNA: TGTGCCAGCAGTCGCCCCCAAAGGGCCCGGGAGCTGTTTTTT; CDR3 protein: CASSRPQRARELFF
V gene: TRBV6-1; D gene: -; J gene: TRBJ1-1; clone size: few; CDR3 DNA: TGTGCCAGCAGTGGCGTAGGGGGGGGCGCTGAAGCTTTCTTT; CDR3 protein: CASSGVGGGAEAFF
V gene: TRBV3-1; D gene: -; J gene: TRBJ1-3; clone size: many; CDR3 DNA: TGTGCCAGCAGCAAACAGGGCGGACCCATATATTTT; CDR3 protein: CASSKQGGPIYF
V gene: TRBV11-3; D gene: -; J gene: TRBJ2-4; clone size: few; CDR3 DNA: TGTGCCAGCAGTGGACTGGAGAAAAACATTCAGTACTTC; CDR3 protein: CASSGLEKNIQYF
V gene: TRBV6-1; D gene: -; J gene: TRBJ2-7; clone size: once; CDR3 DNA: TGTGCCAGCAGTGGCCTGGTTTGGGTGAGGGCCGAGCAGTACTTC; CDR3 protein: CASSGLVWVRAEQYF